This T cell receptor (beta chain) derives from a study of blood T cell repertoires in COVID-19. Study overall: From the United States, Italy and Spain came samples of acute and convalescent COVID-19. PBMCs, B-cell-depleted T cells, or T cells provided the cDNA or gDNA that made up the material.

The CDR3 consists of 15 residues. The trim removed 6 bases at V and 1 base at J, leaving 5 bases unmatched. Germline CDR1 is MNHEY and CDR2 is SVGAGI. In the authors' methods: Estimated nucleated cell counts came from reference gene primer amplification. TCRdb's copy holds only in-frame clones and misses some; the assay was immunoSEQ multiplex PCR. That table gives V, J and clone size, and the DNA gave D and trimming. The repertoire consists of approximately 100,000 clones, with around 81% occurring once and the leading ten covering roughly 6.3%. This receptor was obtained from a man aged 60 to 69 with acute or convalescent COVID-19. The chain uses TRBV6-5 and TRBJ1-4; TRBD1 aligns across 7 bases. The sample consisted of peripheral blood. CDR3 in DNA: TGTGCCAGCAGCCGAGGGACAGTAACTAATGAAAAACTGTTTTTT. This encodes CASSRGTVTNEKLFF.